This TCR beta chain was sequenced during a study of cytomegalovirus exposure and HLA in healthy donors. Study-wide background: Earlier, 110 million or so unique TCR beta sequences were recovered from approximately 180 million T cells by an analysis.

The primer mix had 60 Vbeta and 13 Jbeta primers. Using immunoSEQ multiplex PCR, the repertoire was profiled, and TCRdb retains in-frame clones only, with some absent. The table includes around 150,000 clones, 75% to 80% detected once. The receptor was derived from a woman aged 25 to 39 in good health and CMV-seronegative. The specimen was PBMCs.

CDR3 nucleotides: TGTGCCAGCATCTCAGGGTTTAGGACCTACGAGCAGTACTTC. Protein product: CASISGFRTYEQYF. This rearrangement joins TRBV6-7 to TRBJ2-7; D is possibly TRBD1 (5 bases). TRBV6-7 is annotated as an ORF whose role is uncertain. Trimming took off 7 bases at V and 2 bases at J, with 15 bases between the two ends. The CDR3 is made up of 14 amino acids.